This TCR beta chain stems from a study of blood T cells in healthy people across ages. This clonotype has a handful of counts. Then a second PCR, running roughly 7 to 11 cycles, was carried out with a sample-barcoded 5' primer and a J-beta primer mix. A single record per CDR3 protein comes from TCRdb applying MiXCR to the 5' RACE reads. The sample shows over 500,000 distinct CDR3 sequences, about 27% of them seen only once. This CDR3 has 14 residues. The germline V gene has CDR1 DFQATT and CDR2 SNEGSKA (reference sequence). V was pared by 0 bases and J by 0 bases, with 9 bases between. The same data also went into a second study, on T cells of mothers and their children. That source notes: In each mother, TCR beta CDR3 reads exceeded 8 million; in each child, they numbered approximately 3 million.

The gene calls are TRBV20-1 and TRBJ2-7; D unclear. The TCR sequence derives from a boy between 2 and 10 years old in good health. Sequenced: blood. The CDR3 loop is CSARDKPDSYEQYF. The CDR3, as DNA: TGCAGTGCTAGAGATAAGCCAGACTCCTACGAGCAGTACTTC.